The clone carrying this TCR beta chain has just one count. Its antigen is as yet unknown. Primers: 60 Vbeta forward and 13 Jbeta reverse. Some clones are missing from TCRdb's copy, which holds only in-frame ones; the method was immunoSEQ multiplex PCR. The sample holds approximately 150,000 clones, over 70% seen once. The sample comes from a study of cytomegalovirus exposure and HLA in healthy donors. Overall study findings and caveats: A later look showed TCR association rates differing by HLA locus, highest for DRB1 and lowest for HLA-C.

V was clipped by 6 bases and J by 1 base, with 6 bases between them. This CDR3 has 12 residues. The germline CDR1 and CDR2 sequences are LNHDA and SQIVND (reference sequence). Specimen: PBMCs. The sequence was collected from a man younger than 35 in good health and CMV-seropositive. This chain links TRBV19 with TRBJ1-1; maybe TRBD1 (5 bases). The CDR3 sequence: CASRDRNTEAFF. The CDR3 bases are TGTGCCAGTAGAGACAGGAACACTGAAGCTTTCTTT.